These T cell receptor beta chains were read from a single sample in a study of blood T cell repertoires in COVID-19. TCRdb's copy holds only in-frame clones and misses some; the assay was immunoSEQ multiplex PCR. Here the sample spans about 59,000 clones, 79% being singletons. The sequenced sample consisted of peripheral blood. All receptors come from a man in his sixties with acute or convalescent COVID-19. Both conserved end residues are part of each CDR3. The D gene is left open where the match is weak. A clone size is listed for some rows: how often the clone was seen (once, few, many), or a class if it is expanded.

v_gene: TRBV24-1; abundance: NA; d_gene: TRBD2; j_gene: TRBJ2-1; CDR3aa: CATSDPSGVPKEEQFF; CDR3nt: TGTGCCACCAGTGATCCGAGCGGGGTACCCAAGGAGGAGCAGTTCTTC
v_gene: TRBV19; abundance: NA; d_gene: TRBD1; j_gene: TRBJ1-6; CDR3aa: CASSSTGEYSPLHF; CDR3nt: TGTGCCAGTAGCTCGACAGGGGAGTACTCACCCCTCCACTTT
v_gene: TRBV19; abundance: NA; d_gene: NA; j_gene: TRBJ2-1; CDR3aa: CASSSGMEQFF; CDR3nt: TGTGCCAGTAGTTCAGGGATGGAGCAGTTCTTC
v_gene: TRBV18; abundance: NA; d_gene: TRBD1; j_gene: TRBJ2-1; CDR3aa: CASSHEGTDYNEQFF; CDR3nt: TGTGCCAGCTCCCACGAGGGGACAGACTACAATGAGCAGTTCTTC
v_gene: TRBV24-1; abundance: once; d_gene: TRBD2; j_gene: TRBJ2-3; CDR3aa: CATAGVRPDTQYF; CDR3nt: TGTGCCACCGCGGGGGTCAGGCCAGATACGCAGTATTTT
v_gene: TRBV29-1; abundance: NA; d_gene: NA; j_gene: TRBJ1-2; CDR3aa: CSVEERRYSNYGYTF; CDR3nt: TGCAGCGTTGAAGAACGTCGCTACTCTAACTATGGCTACACCTTC
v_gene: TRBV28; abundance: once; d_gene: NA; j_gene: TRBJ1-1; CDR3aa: CASSLRSGFLSRAFF; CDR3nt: TGTGCCAGCAGTTTACGTAGCGGGTTCCTATCTCGGGCTTTCTTT
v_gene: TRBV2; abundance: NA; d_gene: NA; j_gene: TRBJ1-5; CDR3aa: CASNIEAPFGPQHF; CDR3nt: TGTGCCAGCAATATTGAGGCTCCCTTTGGGCCCCAGCATTTT
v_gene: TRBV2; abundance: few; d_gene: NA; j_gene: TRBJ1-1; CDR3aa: CASSDGAQNTEAFF; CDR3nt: TGTGCCAGCAGTGATGGAGCCCAGAACACTGAAGCTTTCTTT
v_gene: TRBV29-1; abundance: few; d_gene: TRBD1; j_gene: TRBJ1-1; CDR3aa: CSVERRGQGAPRGNTEAFF; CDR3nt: TGCAGCGTTGAAAGGAGAGGTCAGGGGGCGCCGCGGGGGAACACTGAAGCTTTCTTT
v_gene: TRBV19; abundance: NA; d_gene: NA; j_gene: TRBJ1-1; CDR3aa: CASSQRAAPGGWSF; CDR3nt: TGTGCCAGTAGTCAGAGAGCGGCCCCGGGCGGTTGGAGCTTT
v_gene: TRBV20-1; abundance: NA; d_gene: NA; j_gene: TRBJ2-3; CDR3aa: CSAGADTQYF; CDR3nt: TGCAGTGCCGGGGCAGATACGCAGTATTTT
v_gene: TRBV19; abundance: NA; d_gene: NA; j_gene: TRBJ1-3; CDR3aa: CASSLSGSGNTIYF; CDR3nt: TGTGCCAGTAGTCTGAGCGGCTCTGGAAACACCATATATTTT
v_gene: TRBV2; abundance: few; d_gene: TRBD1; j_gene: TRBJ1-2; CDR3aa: CASTIDRGSYGYTF; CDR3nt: TGTGCCAGCACCATTGACAGGGGGTCCTATGGCTACACCTTC
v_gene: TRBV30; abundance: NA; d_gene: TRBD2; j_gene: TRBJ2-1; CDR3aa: CAWSAFGGGQPKVSRDEQFF; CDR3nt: TGTGCCTGGAGTGCTTTCGGGGGGGGGCAACCGAAGGTCTCACGGGATGAGCAGTTCTTC
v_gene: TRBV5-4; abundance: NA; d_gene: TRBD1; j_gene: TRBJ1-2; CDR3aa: CASSADRDSYPYGYTF; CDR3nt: TGTGCCAGCAGCGCGGACCGGGACAGCTATCCCTATGGCTACACCTTC
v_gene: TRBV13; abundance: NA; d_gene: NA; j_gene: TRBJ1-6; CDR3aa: CASSLAGYNSPLHF; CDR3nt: TGTGCCAGCAGCCTGGCAGGGTATAATTCACCCCTCCACTTT
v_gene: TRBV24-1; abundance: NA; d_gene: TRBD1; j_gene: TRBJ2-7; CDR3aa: CATSGGKNEQYF; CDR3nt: TGTGCCACTTCAGGGGGCAAAAACGAGCAGTACTTC
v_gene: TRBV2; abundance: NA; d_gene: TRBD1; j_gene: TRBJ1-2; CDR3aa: CASTMTGPLGYTF; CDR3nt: TGTGCCAGCACCATGACAGGGCCCCTTGGCTACACCTTC
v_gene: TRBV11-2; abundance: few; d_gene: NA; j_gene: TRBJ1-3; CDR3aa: CASSFTSGNTIYF; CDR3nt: TGTGCCAGCAGCTTTACTTCGGGAAACACCATATATTTT
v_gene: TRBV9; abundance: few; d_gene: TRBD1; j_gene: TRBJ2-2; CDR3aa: CASSPRTGANTGELFF; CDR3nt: TGTGCCAGCAGCCCCCGGACAGGGGCGAACACCGGGGAGCTGTTTTTT
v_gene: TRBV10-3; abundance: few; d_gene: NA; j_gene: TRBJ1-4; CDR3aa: CAISESGQKLFF; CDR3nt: TGTGCCATCAGTGAGTCAGGACAGAAACTGTTTTTT
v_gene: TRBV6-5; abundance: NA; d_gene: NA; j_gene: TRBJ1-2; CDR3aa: CASSGFQGIYGYTF; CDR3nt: TGTGCCAGCAGCGGTTTTCAGGGAATCTATGGCTACACCTTC
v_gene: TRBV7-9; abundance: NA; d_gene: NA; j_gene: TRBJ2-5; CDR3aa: CASSLESGQETQYF; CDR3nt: TGTGCCAGCAGCTTAGAGAGCGGACAAGAGACCCAGTACTTC
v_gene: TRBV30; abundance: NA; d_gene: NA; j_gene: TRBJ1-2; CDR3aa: CAWKGQGMGYTF; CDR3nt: TGTGCCTGGAAGGGGCAGGGAATGGGCTACACCTTC
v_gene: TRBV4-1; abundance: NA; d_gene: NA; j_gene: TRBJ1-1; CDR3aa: CASSQDNLNTEAFF; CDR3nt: TGCGCCAGCAGCCAAGATAATCTGAACACTGAAGCTTTCTTT
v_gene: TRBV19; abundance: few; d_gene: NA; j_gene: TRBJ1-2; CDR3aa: CASSIDRNPNGYTF; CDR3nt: TGTGCCAGTAGTATCGACAGGAACCCGAATGGCTACACCTTC
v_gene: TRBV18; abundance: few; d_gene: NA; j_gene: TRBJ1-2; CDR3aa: CASSPEGDPGTGYTF; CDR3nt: TGTGCCAGCTCACCCGAGGGGGACCCGGGGACTGGCTACACCTTC
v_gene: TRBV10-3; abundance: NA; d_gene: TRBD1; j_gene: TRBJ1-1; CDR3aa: CAISSQGMNTEAFF; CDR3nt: TGTGCCATCAGTTCACAGGGGATGAACACTGAAGCTTTCTTT
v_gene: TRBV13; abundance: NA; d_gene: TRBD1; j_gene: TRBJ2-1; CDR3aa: CASSRRGDDRGNEQFF; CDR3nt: TGTGCCAGCAGCCGACGGGGAGACGACAGGGGCAATGAGCAGTTCTTC
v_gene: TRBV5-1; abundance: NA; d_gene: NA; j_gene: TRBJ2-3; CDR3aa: CASSSTGSMTDTQYF; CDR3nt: TGCGCCAGCAGCTCAACAGGGTCAATGACAGATACGCAGTATTTT
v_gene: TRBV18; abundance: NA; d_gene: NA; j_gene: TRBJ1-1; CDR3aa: CASSSLPGTLNTEAFF; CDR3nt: TGTGCCAGCTCAAGTCTCCCGGGAACTCTGAACACTGAAGCTTTCTTT
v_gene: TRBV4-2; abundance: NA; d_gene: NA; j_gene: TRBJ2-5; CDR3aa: CASSQGTSLETQYF; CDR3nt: TGTGCCAGCAGCCAAGGAACAAGTCTTGAGACCCAGTACTTC
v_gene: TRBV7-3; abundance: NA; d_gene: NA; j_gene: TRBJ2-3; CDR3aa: CASSSSGTVGDTQYF; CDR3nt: TGTGCCAGCAGCAGCTCCGGGACTGTGGGTGATACGCAGTATTTT
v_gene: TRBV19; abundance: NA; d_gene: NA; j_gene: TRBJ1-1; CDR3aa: CARAACGLNTEAFF; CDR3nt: TGTGCCAGAGCAGCGTGTGGGTTGAACACTGAAGCTTTCTTT
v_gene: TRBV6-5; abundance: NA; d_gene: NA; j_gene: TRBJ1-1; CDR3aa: CASSSYVGSTEAFF; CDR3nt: TGTGCCAGCAGTTCATACGTGGGCTCCACTGAAGCTTTCTTT
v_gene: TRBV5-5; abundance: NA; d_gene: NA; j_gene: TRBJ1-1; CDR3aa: CASSSGTFGSWNTEAFF; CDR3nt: TGTGCCAGCAGCTCCGGGACATTCGGTTCGTGGAACACTGAAGCTTTCTTT
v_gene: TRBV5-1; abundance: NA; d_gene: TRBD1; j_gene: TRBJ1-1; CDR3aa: CASSAGQGLSEAFF; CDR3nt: TGCGCCAGCAGCGCCGGACAGGGGCTTTCCGAAGCTTTCTTT
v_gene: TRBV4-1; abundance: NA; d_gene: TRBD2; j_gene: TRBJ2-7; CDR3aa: CASSPPGGHEQYF; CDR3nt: TGCGCCAGCAGCCCCCCGGGGGGACACGAGCAGTACTTC
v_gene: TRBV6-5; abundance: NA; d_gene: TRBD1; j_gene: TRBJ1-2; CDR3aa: CASSIRQGDTF; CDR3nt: TGTGCCAGCAGTATCCGACAGGGCGATACCTTC